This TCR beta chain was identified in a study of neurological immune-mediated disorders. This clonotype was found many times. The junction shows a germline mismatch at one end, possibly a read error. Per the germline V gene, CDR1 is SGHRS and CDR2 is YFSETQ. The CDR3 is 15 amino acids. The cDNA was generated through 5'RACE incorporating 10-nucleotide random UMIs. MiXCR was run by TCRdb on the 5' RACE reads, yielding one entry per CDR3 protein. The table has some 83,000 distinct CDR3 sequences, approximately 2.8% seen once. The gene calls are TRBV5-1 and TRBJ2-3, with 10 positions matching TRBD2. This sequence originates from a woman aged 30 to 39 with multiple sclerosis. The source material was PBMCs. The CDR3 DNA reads TGTGCCAGCAGCTTAGCGGGAGGTGGTACAGATACGCAGTATTTT. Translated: CASSLAGGGTDTQYF.